This T cell receptor (beta chain) was found in a study of early T cells in non-severe SARS-CoV-2 infection. Across the whole study: Investigators sequenced bulk RNA drawn from unsorted whole blood, and chains remained unpaired. Findings and limits, study-wide: VDJdb matching skewed toward anti-spike CD8 responses, missing private and CD4 specificities.

Attachment of unique molecular identifiers was made to individual cDNA molecules. TCRdb processed the 5' RACE reads anew with MiXCR; each CDR3 protein has one entry. The sample gives 68,000 or so distinct CDR3 sequences, 12% of which show up once; approximately 1.6% is in the top ten. This clonotype appeared a few times. What it binds is unknown. Sequenced sample: whole blood. The receptor was derived from an adult who was a healthcare worker with PCR-confirmed SARS-CoV-2 infection or an uninfected control (not recorded which).

The CDR3 DNA reads TGCAGCGTTTCCGGGGGGGAGACCCAGTACTTC. This sequence encodes CSVSGGETQYF. The chain recombines TRBV29-1 with TRBJ2-5; TRBD2 aligns across 7 bases. The germline CDR1 and CDR2 sequences are SQVTM and ANQGSEA. This CDR3 contains 11 residues. J was trimmed by 5 bases and V by 5 bases; bases with no gene match: 2.